This is a list of T cell receptor beta chains from one sample in a study of shared clonotypes between healthy human individuals. TCRdb's table, derived via immunoSEQ multiplex PCR, lists solely in-frame clones and lacks some. The sample has around 2,000,000 clones; about 93% are singletons. The source material was naive CD8+ T cells from PBMCs. The receptor source for this set is a man between 18 and 29 years old in good health. Some clones in this sample may be carry-over from other donors' samples. The CDR3 runs from the conserved cysteine through the conserved F or W. Each record gives: V gene, J gene, CDR3 protein.

TRBV7-9	TRBJ2-2	CASSVDAVGGGNTGELFF
TRBV4-2	TRBJ2-5	CASSPIRDRRETQYF
TRBV7-9	TRBJ2-7	CASSSQGQGYEQYF
TRBV7-9	TRBJ1-1	CASSFSQGVVEAFF
TRBV10-2	TRBJ2-7	CASSVGLAERYEQYF
TRBV4-2	TRBJ2-7	CASSQGHRAGTGENYEQYF
TRBV4-1	TRBJ1-1	CASSPGGTGGHYLNTEAFF
TRBV27	TRBJ2-7	CASRDVWGKDEQYF
TRBV7-9	TRBJ2-7	CASSLPRDRFTYEQYF
TRBV5-4	TRBJ2-3	CASSSLDIGTDTQYF
TRBV5-8	TRBJ1-1	CASSLSDRGYTEAFF
TRBV2	TRBJ2-1	CASSAGGARNEQFF
TRBV27	TRBJ1-2	CASSLSRAGWPYGYTF
TRBV10-3	TRBJ1-5	CAISETRPPSNQPQHF
TRBV2	TRBJ2-7	CASSELAGGIGDYEQYF
TRBV9	TRBJ1-1	CASRRTGSNTEAFF
TRBV30	TRBJ1-5	CAWSVSRQGVYSNQPQHF
TRBV14	TRBJ2-7	CASSPKDAGGPYEQYF
TRBV5-1	TRBJ1-2	CASSPSFLTRFLEYGYTF
TRBV11-2	TRBJ2-1	CASSSQGQGLSEQFF
TRBV10-3	TRBJ2-3	CAISESVSGSSTDTQYF
TRBV9	TRBJ2-5	CASSALGRDQETQYF
TRBV28	TRBJ2-7	CASSSGQGAGEQYF
TRBV27	TRBJ2-2	CASGRNTGELFF
TRBV19	TRBJ2-1	CASSIFWVLLTSAVSSNEQFF
TRBV27	TRBJ2-3	CASSPEHPINTDTQYF
TRBV28	TRBJ2-3	CASSPRGRTSTDTQYF